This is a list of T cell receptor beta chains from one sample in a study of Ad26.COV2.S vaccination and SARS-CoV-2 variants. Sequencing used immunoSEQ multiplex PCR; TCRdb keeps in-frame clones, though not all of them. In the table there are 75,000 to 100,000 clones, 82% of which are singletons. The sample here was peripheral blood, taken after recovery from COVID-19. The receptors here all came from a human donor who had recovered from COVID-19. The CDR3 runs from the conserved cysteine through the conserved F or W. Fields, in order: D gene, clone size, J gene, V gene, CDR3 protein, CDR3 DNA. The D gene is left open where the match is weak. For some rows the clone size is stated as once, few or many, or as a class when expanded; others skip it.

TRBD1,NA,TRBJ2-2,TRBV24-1,CATSVGQGETGELFF,TGTGCCACCAGTGTGGGGCAGGGGGAGACCGGGGAGCTGTTTTTT
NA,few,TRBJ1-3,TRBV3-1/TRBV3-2,CASSDEGSGNTIYF,TGTGCCAGCAGCGACGAAGGCTCTGGAAACACCATATATTTT
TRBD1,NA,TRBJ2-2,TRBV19,CASSISGGRGTGELFF,TGTGCCAGTAGTATTTCAGGGGGCCGAGGCACCGGGGAGCTGTTTTTT
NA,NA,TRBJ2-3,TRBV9,CASSVASGRGPDTQYF,TGTGCCAGCAGCGTAGCTTCCGGGAGAGGCCCAGATACGCAGTATTTT
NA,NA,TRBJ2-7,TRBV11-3,CASSLRPGRYEQYF,TGTGCCAGCAGCCTCCGTCCGGGCCGGTACGAGCAGTACTTC
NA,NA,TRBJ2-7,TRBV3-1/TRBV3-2,CASSHSGSSYEQYF,TGTGCCAGCAGCCATAGCGGAAGCTCCTACGAGCAGTACTTC
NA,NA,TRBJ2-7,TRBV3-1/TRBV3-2,CASSQGLFYEQYF,TGTGCCAGCAGCCAAGGACTATTCTACGAGCAGTACTTC
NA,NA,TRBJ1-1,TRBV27,CASSLQGRLNTEAFF,TGTGCCAGCAGTCTCCAGGGACGGTTGAACACTGAAGCTTTCTTT
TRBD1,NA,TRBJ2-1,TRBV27,CASSLTQGPYNEQFF,TGTGCCAGCAGTTTAACACAGGGGCCCTACAATGAGCAGTTCTTC
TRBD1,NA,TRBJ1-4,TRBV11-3,CASSPGTGTANEKLFF,TGTGCCAGCAGCCCCGGGACAGGGACGGCTAATGAAAAACTGTTTTTT
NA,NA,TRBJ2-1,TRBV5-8,CASSFVAGSNEQFF,TGTGCCAGCAGCTTTGTCGCAGGGAGCAATGAGCAGTTCTTC
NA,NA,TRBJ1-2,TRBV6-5,CASRDNGQHYGYTF,TGTGCCAGCAGGGACAATGGACAGCACTATGGCTACACCTTC
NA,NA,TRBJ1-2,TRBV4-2,CASSQEGRMASGGYTF,TGTGCCAGCAGCCAAGAAGGTCGAATGGCAAGTGGAGGCTACACCTTC
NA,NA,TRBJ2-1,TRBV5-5,CASSLSGSSYNEQFF,TGTGCCAGCAGCCTTAGCGGAAGCTCCTACAATGAGCAGTTCTTC
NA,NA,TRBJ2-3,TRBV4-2,CASSLTGGASTDTQYF,TGTGCCAGCAGCCTTACCGGAGGAGCTAGCACAGATACGCAGTATTTT
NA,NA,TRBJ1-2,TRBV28,CASTVGQYGYTF,TGTGCCAGCACCGTGGGTCAATATGGCTACACCTTC
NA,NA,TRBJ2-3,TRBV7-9,CASSPYAADTQYF,TGTGCCAGCAGCCCGTACGCGGCAGATACGCAGTATTTT
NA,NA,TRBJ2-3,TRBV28,CASSLHFRWGERRTQYF,TGTGCCAGCAGTCTGCATTTCCGTTGGGGCGAAAGGAGAACGCAGTATTTT
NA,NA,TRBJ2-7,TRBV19,CASSISVGTEQYF,TGTGCCAGTAGTATCTCCGTCGGGACCGAGCAGTACTTC
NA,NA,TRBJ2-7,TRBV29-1,CSVAPRLDSYEQYF,TGCAGCGTTGCTCCGCGGTTAGACTCCTACGAGCAGTACTTC
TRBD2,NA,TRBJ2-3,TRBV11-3,CASSRTSGRSTDTQYF,TGTGCCAGCAGCCGTACTAGCGGGAGAAGCACAGATACGCAGTATTTT
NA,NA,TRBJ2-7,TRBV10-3,CAISETDYEQYF,TGTGCCATCAGTGAGACTGACTACGAGCAGTACTTC
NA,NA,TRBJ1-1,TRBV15,CATSRTRGMNTEAFF,TGTGCCACCAGCCGAACAAGGGGGATGAACACTGAAGCTTTCTTT